This T cell receptor (beta chain) was found in a study of blood T cell repertoires in COVID-19. V shed 6 bases and J shed 1 base, with 5 bases lying between them. This CDR3 contains 12 residues. Looked up from germline, CDR1 is SNHLY and CDR2 is FYNNEI. This table comes from immunoSEQ multiplex PCR, and its TCRdb copy is limited to in-frame clones, with some not included. The sample carries some 190,000 clones, roughly 76% recorded once. The sample consisted of peripheral blood. This receptor was obtained from a woman between 40 and 55 years old with COVID-19, enrolled during active disease. J is TRBJ2-3 and V is TRBV2; D unresolved. The DNA of the CDR3 is TGTGCCAGCAGGCTAGGCACAGATACGCAGTATTTT. Protein sequence: CASRLGTDTQYF.